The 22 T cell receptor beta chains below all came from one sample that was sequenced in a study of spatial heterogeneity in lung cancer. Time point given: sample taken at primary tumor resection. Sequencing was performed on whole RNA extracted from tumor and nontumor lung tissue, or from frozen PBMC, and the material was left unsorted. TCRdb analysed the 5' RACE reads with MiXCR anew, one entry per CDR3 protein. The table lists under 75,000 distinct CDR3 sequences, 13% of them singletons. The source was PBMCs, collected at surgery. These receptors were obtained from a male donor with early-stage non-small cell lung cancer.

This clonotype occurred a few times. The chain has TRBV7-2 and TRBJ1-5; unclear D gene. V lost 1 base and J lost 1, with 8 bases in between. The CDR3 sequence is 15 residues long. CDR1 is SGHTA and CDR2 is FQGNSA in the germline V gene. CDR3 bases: TGTGCCAGCAGCTTAGACTCGGGAAGCAATCAGCCCCAGCATTTT. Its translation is CASSLDSGSNQPQHF.

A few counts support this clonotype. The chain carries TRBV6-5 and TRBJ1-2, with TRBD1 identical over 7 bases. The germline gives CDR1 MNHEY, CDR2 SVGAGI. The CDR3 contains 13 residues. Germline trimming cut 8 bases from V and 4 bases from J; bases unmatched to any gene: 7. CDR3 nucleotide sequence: TGTGCCAGCGGGGCGACAGGGATCTATGGCTACACCTTC. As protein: CASGATGIYGYTF.

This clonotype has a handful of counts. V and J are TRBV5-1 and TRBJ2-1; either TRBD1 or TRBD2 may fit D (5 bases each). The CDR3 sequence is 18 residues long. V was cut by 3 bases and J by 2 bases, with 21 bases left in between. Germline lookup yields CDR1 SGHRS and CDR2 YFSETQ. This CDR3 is CASSSTAGTPGPYNEQFF. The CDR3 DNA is TGCGCCAGCAGCTCAACCGCCGGGACCCCAGGGCCCTACAATGAGCAGTTCTTC.

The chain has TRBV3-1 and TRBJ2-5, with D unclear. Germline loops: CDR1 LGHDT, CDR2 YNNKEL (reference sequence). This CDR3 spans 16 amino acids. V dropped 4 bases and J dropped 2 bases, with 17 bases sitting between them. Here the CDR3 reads CASSPIPPPVQETQYF. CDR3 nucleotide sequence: TGTGCCAGCAGCCCGATCCCCCCCCCAGTTCAAGAGACCCAGTACTTC.

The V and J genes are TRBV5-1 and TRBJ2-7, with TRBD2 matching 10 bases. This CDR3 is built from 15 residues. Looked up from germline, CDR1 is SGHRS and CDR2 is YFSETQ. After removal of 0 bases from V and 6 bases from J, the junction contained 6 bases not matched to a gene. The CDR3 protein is CASSLGTSGMSEQYF. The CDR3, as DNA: TGCGCCAGCAGCTTGGGAACTAGCGGGATGAGCGAGCAGTACTTC.

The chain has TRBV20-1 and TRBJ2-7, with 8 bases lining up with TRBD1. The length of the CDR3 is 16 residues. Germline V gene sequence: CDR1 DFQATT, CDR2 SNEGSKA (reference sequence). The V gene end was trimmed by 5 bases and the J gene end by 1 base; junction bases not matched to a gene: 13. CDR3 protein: CSALGAGTGRSYEQYF. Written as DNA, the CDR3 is TGCAGTGCTTTAGGAGCCGGGACAGGTCGTTCCTACGAGCAGTACTTC.

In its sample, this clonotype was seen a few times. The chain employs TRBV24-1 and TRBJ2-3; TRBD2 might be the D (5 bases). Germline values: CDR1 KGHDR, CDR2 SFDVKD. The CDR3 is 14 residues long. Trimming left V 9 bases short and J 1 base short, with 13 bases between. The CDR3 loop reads CATSTRVGTDTQYF. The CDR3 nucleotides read TGTGCCACCTCCACTAGGGTCGGCACAGATACGCAGTATTTT.

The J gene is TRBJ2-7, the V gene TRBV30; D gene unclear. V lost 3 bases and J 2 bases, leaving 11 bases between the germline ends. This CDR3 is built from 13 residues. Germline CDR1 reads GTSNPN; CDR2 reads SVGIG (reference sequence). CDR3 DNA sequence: TGTGCCTGGAGACGAGGACCCCCCTACGAGCAGTACTTC. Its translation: CAWRRGPPYEQYF.

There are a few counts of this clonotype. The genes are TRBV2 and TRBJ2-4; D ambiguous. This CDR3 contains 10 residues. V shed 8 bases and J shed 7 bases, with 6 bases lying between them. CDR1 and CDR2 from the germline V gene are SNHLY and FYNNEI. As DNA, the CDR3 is TGTGCCAGCTCGGGTAACATTCAGTACTTC. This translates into CASSGNIQYF.

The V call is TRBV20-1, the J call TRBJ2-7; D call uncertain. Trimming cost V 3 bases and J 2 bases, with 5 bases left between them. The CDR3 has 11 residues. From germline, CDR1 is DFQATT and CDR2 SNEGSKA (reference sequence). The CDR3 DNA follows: TGCAGTGCTAGTCGGACCTACGAGCAGTACTTC. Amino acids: CSASRTYEQYF.

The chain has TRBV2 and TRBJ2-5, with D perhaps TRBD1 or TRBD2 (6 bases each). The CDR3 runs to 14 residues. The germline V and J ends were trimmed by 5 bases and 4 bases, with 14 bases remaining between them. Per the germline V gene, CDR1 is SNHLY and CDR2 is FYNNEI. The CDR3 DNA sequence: TGTGCCAGCAGTCTTTACAGGGAGGTAGAGACCCAGTACTTC. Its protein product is CASSLYREVETQYF. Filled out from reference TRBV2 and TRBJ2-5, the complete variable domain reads EPEVTQTPSHQVTQMGQEVILRCVPISNHLYFYWYRQILGQKVEFLVSFYNNEISEKSEIFDDQFSVERPDGSNFTLKIRSTKLEDSAMYFCASSLYREVETQYFGPGTRLLVL.

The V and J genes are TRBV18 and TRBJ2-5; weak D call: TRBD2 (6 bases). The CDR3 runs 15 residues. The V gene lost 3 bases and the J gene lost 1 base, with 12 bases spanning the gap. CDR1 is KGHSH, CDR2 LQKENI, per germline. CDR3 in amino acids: CASSPRGRVQETQYF. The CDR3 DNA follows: TGTGCCAGCTCACCGCGGGGCAGGGTCCAAGAGACCCAGTACTTC.

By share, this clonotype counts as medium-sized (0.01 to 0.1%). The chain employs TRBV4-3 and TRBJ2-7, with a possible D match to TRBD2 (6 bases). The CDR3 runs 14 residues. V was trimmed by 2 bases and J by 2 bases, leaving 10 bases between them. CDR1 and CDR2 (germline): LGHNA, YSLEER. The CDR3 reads CASSQYAGPYEQYF. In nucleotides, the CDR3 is TGCGCCAGCAGCCAATATGCGGGACCCTACGAGCAGTACTTC.

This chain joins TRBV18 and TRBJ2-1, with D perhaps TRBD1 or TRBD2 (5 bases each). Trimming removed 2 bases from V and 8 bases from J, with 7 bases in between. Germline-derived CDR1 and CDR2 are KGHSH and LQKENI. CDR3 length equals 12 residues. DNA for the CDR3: TGTGCCAGCTCACCAATGGGGGATGAGCAGTTCTTC. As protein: CASSPMGDEQFF.

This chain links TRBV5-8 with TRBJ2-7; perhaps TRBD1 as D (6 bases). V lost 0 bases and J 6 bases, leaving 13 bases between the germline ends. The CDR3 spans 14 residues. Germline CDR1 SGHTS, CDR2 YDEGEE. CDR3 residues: CASSLARGSAEQYF. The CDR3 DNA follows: TGTGCCAGCAGCTTGGCCAGGGGATCCGCCGAGCAGTACTTC.

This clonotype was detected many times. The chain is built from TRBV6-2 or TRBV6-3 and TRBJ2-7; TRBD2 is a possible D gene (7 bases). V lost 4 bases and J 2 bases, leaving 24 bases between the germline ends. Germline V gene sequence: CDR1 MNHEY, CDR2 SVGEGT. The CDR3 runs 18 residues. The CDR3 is CASSSPTGGSGGPYEQYF. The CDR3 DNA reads TGTGCCAGCAGTTCCCCGACTGGCGGGAGTGGGGGGCCCTACGAGCAGTACTTC.

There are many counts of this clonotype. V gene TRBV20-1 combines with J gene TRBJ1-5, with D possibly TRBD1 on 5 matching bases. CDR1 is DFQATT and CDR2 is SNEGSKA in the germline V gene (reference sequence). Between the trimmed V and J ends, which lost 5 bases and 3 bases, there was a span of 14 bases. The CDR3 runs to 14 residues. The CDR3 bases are TGCAGTGCTGGAACAGGAGAGATCAATCAGCCCCAGCATTTT. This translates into CSAGTGEINQPQHF.

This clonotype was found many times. The CDR3 reads CASSQRWQGSDTQYF. DNA of the CDR3: TGCGCCAGCAGCCAGAGGTGGCAGGGATCGGATACGCAGTATTTT. The J gene is TRBJ2-3, the V gene TRBV4-3; a weak D match, TRBD1 (5 bases). CDR1 and CDR2 (germline): LGHNA, YSLEER. CDR3 length: 15 residues. The V gene lost 3 bases and the J gene lost 6 bases, with 16 bases spanning the gap.

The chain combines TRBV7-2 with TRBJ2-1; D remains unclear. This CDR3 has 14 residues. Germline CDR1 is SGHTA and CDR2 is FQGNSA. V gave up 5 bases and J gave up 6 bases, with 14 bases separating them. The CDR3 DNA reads TGTGCCAGCAGCCTACCCCTCCCCCCCAATGAGCAGTTCTTC. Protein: CASSLPLPPNEQFF.

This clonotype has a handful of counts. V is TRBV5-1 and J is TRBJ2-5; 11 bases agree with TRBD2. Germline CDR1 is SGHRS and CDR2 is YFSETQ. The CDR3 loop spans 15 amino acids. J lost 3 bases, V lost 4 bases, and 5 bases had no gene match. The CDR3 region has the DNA TGCGCCAGCAGCGTACTAGCGGGAGTCAAAGAGACCCAGTACTTC. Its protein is CASSVLAGVKETQYF.

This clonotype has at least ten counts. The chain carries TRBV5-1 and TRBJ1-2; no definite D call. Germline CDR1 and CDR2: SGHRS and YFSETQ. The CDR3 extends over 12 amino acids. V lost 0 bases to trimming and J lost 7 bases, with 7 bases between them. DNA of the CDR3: TGCGCCAGCAGCTTGGACAGTTCTGGCTACACCTTC. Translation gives CASSLDSSGYTF.

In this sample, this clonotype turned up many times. Here the CDR3 DNA reads TGTGCCAGCAGCTTATTCGATGGGACAGGGGAGGTAGATGAGCAGTTCTTC. This codes for CASSLFDGTGEVDEQFF. V is TRBV7-9 and J is TRBJ2-1; 10 bases fit TRBD1. Germline V gene lookup returns CDR1 SEHNR and CDR2 FQNEAQ (reference sequence). CDR3 length: 17 residues. V lost 2 bases and J lost 8; bases outside the gene matches: 12.